This TCR beta chain was obtained from a study of human T cells and chemical hapten exposure. Study-wide points: Controls had significantly fewer large CDR3 similarity clusters than were formed by expanded TCRs. The study found that PT1 expanded TCR counts correlated positively with patch test score.

A remark on this clonotype: Antigen: not known.

V shed 4 bases and J shed 10 bases, with 14 bases lying between them. Germline loops: CDR1 DFQATT, CDR2 SNEGSKA (reference sequence). There are 13 residues in the CDR3. The library labeled individual cDNA molecules by adding unique molecular identifiers to them. TCRdb ran MiXCR on the RACE reads and lists one entry per CDR3 protein. Among 250,000 or so distinct CDR3 sequences, 7.5% to 9% were seen once, and the ten largest hold more than 0.95%. Time point of the sample: pre-sensitization, week 0. Documented treatment: therapeutic diphenylcyclopropenone sensitization with weekly scalp DPC. Whole blood, unfractionated, served as the material for total RNA extraction.

The chain couples TRBV20-1 to TRBJ1-6; D is possibly TRBD1 (6 bases). The sample in question was whole blood, obtained in connection with sensitization to the hapten diphenylcyclopropenone (DPC). The sequence came from a man younger than 35 with alopecia areata. Some clones in this sample may be carry-over from other donors' samples. The CDR3, as DNA: TGCAGTGCTACAGGGGATAATCGATCACCCCTCCACTTT. It codes for CSATGDNRSPLHF.